This T cell receptor (beta chain) was found in a study of T cells in Graves' hyperthyroidism and ophthalmopathy. The CDR3 runs to 12 residues. The V gene's germline CDR1 is LGHDT and CDR2 YNNKEL (reference sequence). Trimming removed 1 base at V and 5 bases at J, with 6 bases between. RNA transcripts served as the template for amplifying TCR beta CDR3 regions. The HTBI primer set was used in a first-round RT-PCR of the TCR CDR3. TCRdb passed the multiplex PCR reads through MiXCR, listing each CDR3 protein once. Here the sample spans some 580,000 distinct CDR3 sequences, around 16% being singletons. This clonotype was counted at least ten times.

The TCR originated in a woman in her thirties or forties with Graves' ophthalmopathy. Material: blood. V is TRBV3-1 and J is TRBJ2-7; D gene uncertain. For the CDR3, the DNA is TGTGCCAGCAGCCAAGGACCCGACGAGCAGTACTTC. Translating gives CASSQGPDEQYF.